The 7 T cell receptor beta chains below come from one sample, sequenced in a study of blood T cell repertoires in COVID-19. Generated by immunoSEQ multiplex PCR, the TCRdb table keeps only in-frame clones and is missing some. The sample includes a few hundred thousand clones, roughly 88% seen only once; the top ten take about 1.5%. Sequences were obtained from PBMCs or T cells enriched from blood (not recorded which). The receptors stem from a woman in her late teens or twenties who had been exposed to COVID-19.

The rearrangement uses TRBV28 and TRBJ1-6, with D maybe TRBD1 (5 bases). Germline assignment: CDR1 MDHEN and CDR2 SYDVKM. V dropped 5 bases and J dropped 15 bases, with 17 bases sitting between them. The CDR3 loop spans 13 amino acids. CDR3 loop: CASSVTQGRVLHF. Written as DNA, the CDR3 is TGTGCCAGCAGTGTTACTCAGGGCCGTGTCCTCCACTTT.

The chain combines TRBV9 with TRBJ1-2; TRBD1 matches at 8 bases. The CDR3 totals 13 residues. Trimming cost V 4 bases and J 7 bases; bases outside gene matches: 6. Germline lookup yields CDR1 SGDLS and CDR2 YYNGEE. The CDR3 coding sequence is TGTGCCAGCAGCACGGCAGGGGGCTTTGGCTACACCTTC. It yields the protein CASSTAGGFGYTF. The complete variable domain, with remaining parts taken from reference TRBV9 and TRBJ1-2, reads DSGVTQTPKHLITATGQRVTLRCSPRSGDLSVYWYQQSLDQGLQFLIQYYNGEERAKGNILERFSAQQFPDLHSELNLSSLELGDSALYFCASSTAGGFGYTFGSGTRLTVV.

This chain links TRBV19 with TRBJ1-4; tentatively, D is TRBD1 (5 bases). V was trimmed by 7 bases and J by 10 bases, leaving 22 bases between them. Germline V CDR1 and CDR2: LNHDA, SQIVND (reference sequence). This CDR3 region has 15 residues. As DNA, the CDR3 is TGTGCCAGTATGGCCGAGACAGAGGATGATGGAAAACTGTTTTTT. It is translated as CASMAETEDDGKLFF.

The V and J genes are TRBV6-5 and TRBJ1-3, with a possible D match to TRBD1 (6 bases). CDR1 is MNHEY, CDR2 SVGAGI, per germline. V lost 7 bases, J lost 9 bases, and 10 bases lay in between. The CDR3 is 11 residues long. CDR3 coding DNA: TGTGCCAGCACGGGGGGCGGCACCATATATTTT. It encodes CASTGGGTIYF.

The chain joins TRBV5-1 to TRBJ2-7, with D possibly being TRBD2 (5 bases). V lost 0 bases to trimming and J lost 4 bases, with 11 bases between them. CDR1 is SGHRS, CDR2 YFSETQ, per germline. CDR3 size: 14 residues. CDR3 DNA: TGCGCCAGCAGCTTGGAGAGGGCTCCGTACGAGCAGTACTTC. Encoded protein: CASSLERAPYEQYF.

The count of this clone is one. Other nucleotide sequences from this sample produce the same CDR3. V gene TRBV28 combines with J gene TRBJ2-1; 11 bases align to TRBD2. Germline CDR1 MDHEN, CDR2 SYDVKM. The CDR3 runs to 15 residues. J was trimmed by 6 bases and V by 4 bases; bases with no gene match: 5. The DNA for the CDR3 is TGTGCCAGCAGTTCTCCCGGGACTAGCGGCAATGAGCAGTTCTTC. The encoded protein is CASSSPGTSGNEQFF.

Here the CDR3 reads CASRETGQSPLHF. The CDR3, as DNA: TGTGCCAGCAGGGAGACAGGGCAATCACCCCTCCACTTT. The V and J genes are TRBV28 and TRBJ1-6; 7 bases align to TRBD1. This CDR3 region has 13 residues. Trimming removed 6 bases from V and 10 bases from J; junction bases left unmatched: 6. Germline V gene data show CDR1 as MDHEN and CDR2 as SYDVKM.